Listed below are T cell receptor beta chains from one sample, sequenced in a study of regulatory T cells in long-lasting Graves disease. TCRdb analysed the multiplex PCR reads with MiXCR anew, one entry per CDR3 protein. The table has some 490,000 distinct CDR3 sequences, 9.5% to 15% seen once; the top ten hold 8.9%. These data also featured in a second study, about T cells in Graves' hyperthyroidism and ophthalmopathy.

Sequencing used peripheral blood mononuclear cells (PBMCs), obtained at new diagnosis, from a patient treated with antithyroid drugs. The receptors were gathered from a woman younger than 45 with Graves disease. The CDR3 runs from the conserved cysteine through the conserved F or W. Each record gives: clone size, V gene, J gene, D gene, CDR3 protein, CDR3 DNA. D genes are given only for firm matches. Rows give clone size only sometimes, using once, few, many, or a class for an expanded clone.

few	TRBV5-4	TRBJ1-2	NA	CASSTSGGAGGYTF	TGTGCCAGCAGCACTTCGGGAGGGGCGGGAGGCTACACCTTC
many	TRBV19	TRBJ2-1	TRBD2	CASSSSGRVSSYNEQFF	TGTGCCAGTAGTAGTAGCGGGAGGGTGAGCTCCTACAATGAGCAGTTCTTC
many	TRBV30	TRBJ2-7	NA	CAWSGQDSYEQYF	TGTGCCTGGAGTGGACAGGATTCCTACGAGCAGTACTTC
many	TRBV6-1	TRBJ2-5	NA	CASSDLPGTDQETQYF	TGTGCCAGCAGTGACCTACCCGGGACTGATCAAGAGACCCAGTACTTC
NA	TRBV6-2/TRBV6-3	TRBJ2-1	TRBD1	CASTDRAIYNEQFF	TGTGCCAGCACAGACAGGGCCATCTACAATGAGCAGTTCTTC
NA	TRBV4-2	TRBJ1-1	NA	CASSPPGGFTEAFF	TGTGCCAGCAGCCCCCCGGGAGGGTTCACTGAAGCTTTCTTT
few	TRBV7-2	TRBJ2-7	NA	CASSFVRGSYEQYF	TGTGCCAGCAGCTTTGTGCGGGGCTCCTACGAGCAGTACTTC
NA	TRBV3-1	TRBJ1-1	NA	CASTTSRRGEVGEAFF	TGTGCCAGCACCACAAGCCGAAGGGGTGAAGTGGGTGAAGCTTTCTTT
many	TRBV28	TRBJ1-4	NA	CASSLRTEANEKLFF	TGTGCCAGCAGTTTGAGGACAGAGGCTAATGAAAAACTGTTTTTT
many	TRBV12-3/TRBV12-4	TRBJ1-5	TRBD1	CASSLGGLWTGRNQPQHF	TGTGCCAGCAGTTTAGGGGGCCTATGGACAGGGAGGAATCAGCCCCAGCATTTT
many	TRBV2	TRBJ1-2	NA	CASNGDPAYGGYTF	TGTGCCAGCAACGGGGACCCTGCATATGGCGGCTACACCTTC
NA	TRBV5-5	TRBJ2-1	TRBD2	CASSLNLAGSAKYNEQFF	TGTGCCAGCAGCTTGAACCTAGCGGGCTCCGCGAAATACAATGAGCAGTTCTTC
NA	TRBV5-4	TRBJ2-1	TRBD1	CASSLRGQGLDNEQFF	TGTGCCAGCAGCTTAAGGGGACAGGGCCTTGACAATGAGCAGTTCTTC
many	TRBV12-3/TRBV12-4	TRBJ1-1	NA	CASSPGVQGPEMNTEAFF	TGTGCCAGCAGCCCCGGGGTGCAGGGTCCTGAGATGAACACTGAAGCTTTCTTT
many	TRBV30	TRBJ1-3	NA	CAWSNTGSGNTIYF	TGTGCCTGGAGTAATACAGGCTCTGGAAACACCATATATTTT
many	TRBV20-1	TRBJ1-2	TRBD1	CSATSLDRGLGYGYTF	TGCAGTGCTACCTCCCTTGACAGGGGGCTAGGCTATGGCTACACCTTC
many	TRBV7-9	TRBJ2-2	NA	CASSLGADSPNTGELFF	TGTGCCAGCAGCTTGGGGGCGGACAGCCCGAACACCGGGGAGCTGTTTTTT
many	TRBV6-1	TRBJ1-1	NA	CASSPRHRFTEAFF	TGTGCCAGCAGCCCCCGACATCGCTTCACTGAAGCTTTCTTT
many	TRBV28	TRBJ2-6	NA	CASSLGGTLSGANVLTF	TGTGCCAGCAGTTTGGGCGGGACCCTCTCTGGGGCCAACGTCCTGACTTTC
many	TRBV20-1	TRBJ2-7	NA	CSARDPKGQGDEQYF	TGCAGTGCTAGAGATCCCAAGGGTCAGGGCGACGAGCAGTACTTC
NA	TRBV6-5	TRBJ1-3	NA	CASSYVPGLSGNTIYF	TGTGCCAGCAGTTACGTTCCAGGGCTCTCTGGAAACACCATATATTTT
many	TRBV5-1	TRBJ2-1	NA	CASSLDSGTYNEQFF	TGCGCCAGCAGCTTGGATAGCGGTACCTACAATGAGCAGTTCTTC
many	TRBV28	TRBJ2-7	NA	CASSFGIYEQYF	TGTGCCAGCAGTTTTGGGATCTACGAGCAGTACTTC
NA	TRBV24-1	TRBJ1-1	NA	CATSDAGEASF	TGTGCCACCAGTGATGCTGGAGAAGCTTCCTTT
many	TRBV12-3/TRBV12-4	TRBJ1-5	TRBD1	CASSLGRGQWLRNQPQHF	TGTGCCAGCAGTTTGGGAAGGGGACAGTGGCTTCGCAATCAGCCCCAGCATTTT
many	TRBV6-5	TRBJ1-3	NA	CASSYTGSSGNTIYF	TGTGCCAGCAGTTACACCGGGAGCTCTGGAAACACCATATATTTT
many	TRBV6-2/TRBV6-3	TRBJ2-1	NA	CASSYGGGLRYNEQFF	TGTGCCAGCAGTTATGGTGGGGGGTTGCGGTACAATGAGCAGTTCTTC
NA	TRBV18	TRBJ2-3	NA	CASSPRQDTQYF	TGTGCCAGCTCACCAAGGCAAGATACGCAGTATTTT
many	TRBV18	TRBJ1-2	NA	CASSPEQGLYGYTF	TGTGCCAGCTCACCAGAACAGGGCCTCTATGGCTACACCTTC
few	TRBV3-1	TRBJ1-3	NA	CASSQGLGAGNTIYF	TGTGCCAGCAGCCAAGGGTTGGGGGCTGGAAACACCATATATTTT
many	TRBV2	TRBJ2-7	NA	CASSEDRSGVYGGEQYF	TGTGCCAGCAGTGAAGACCGGAGTGGGGTTTACGGGGGCGAGCAGTACTTC
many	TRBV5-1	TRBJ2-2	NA	CASSPGILTGELFF	TGCGCCAGCAGCCCCGGGATCCTCACCGGGGAGCTGTTTTTT
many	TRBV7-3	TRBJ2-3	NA	CASSLARGDTDTQYF	TGTGCCAGCAGCCTCGCCCGGGGAGACACAGATACGCAGTATTTT
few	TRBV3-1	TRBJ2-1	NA	CASSQAPDGYNEQFF	TGTGCCAGCAGCCAAGCCCCCGACGGCTACAATGAGCAGTTCTTC